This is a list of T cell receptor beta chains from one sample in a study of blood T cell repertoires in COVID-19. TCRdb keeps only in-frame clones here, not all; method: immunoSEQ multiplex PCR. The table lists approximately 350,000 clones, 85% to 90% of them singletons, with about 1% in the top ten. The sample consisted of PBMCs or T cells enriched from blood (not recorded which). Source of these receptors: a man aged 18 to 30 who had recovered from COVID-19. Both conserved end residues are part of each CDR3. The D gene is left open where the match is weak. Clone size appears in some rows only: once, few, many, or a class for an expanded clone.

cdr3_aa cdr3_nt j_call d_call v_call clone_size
CASRNRVIAFF TGTGCCAGCAGAAACAGGGTGATAGCTTTCTTT TRBJ1-1 - TRBV25-1 -
CASRGGSGYYPETQYF TGTGCCAGCAGGGGGGGTAGCGGGTATTATCCAGAGACCCAGTACTTC TRBJ2-5 TRBD2 TRBV11-2 -
CASSLAQGTDTQYF TGTGCCAGCAGTTTAGCGCAGGGGACAGATACGCAGTATTTT TRBJ2-3 - TRBV27 -
CATFGTSGTFFYF TGTGCCACCTTCGGGACTAGCGGGACCTTTTTCTATTTT TRBJ2-3 TRBD2 TRBV25-1 -
CASSSRGTGNQPQHF TGTGCCAGCAGCTCGAGGGGGACGGGCAATCAGCCCCAGCATTTT TRBJ1-5 - TRBV7-9 -
CASSPLYEQYF TGTGCCAGCTCACCCCTCTACGAGCAGTACTTC TRBJ2-7 - TRBV18 -
CASSPRGAANYGYTF TGTGCCAGCAGCCCTCGTGGAGCCGCTAACTATGGCTACACCTTC TRBJ1-2 - TRBV7-8 -
CASLFTGGGQPQHF TGTGCCAGTTTGTTTACAGGGGGCGGCCAGCCCCAGCATTTT TRBJ1-5 TRBD1 TRBV19 -
CASSPEGGGARTEAFF TGTGCCAGCTCACCCGAGGGTGGGGGGGCGCGGACTGAAGCTTTCTTT TRBJ1-1 - TRBV18 -
CASSTGPGNTIYF TGTGCCAGCAGTACAGGGCCTGGAAACACCATATATTTT TRBJ1-3 - TRBV12-3/TRBV12-4 -
CATRASSGSGDTQYF TGTGCCACCAGGGCCTCTAGCGGGAGTGGGGATACGCAGTATTTT TRBJ2-3 TRBD2 TRBV24-1 -
CASSQGYRVGTDTQYF TGCGCCAGCAGCCAAGGCTACAGGGTTGGGACAGATACGCAGTATTTT TRBJ2-3 - TRBV4-1 -
CASSHDTRNPQETQYF TGTGCCAGCAGCCACGACACGAGAAACCCACAAGAGACCCAGTACTTC TRBJ2-5 - TRBV7-6 -
CASSLVGGETQYF TGTGCCAGCAGCTTAGTGGGGGGAGAGACCCAGTACTTC TRBJ2-5 - TRBV7-8 -
CASSKGKGGENTEAFF TGTGCCAGCAGCAAAGGAAAAGGGGGCGAGAACACTGAAGCTTTCTTT TRBJ1-1 - TRBV21-1 -
CASSVRVNTEAFF TGTGCCAGCAGCGTACGAGTGAACACTGAAGCTTTCTTT TRBJ1-1 - TRBV9 -
CASSKHGVPNTGELFF TGTGCCAGCAGCAAACACGGGGTCCCGAACACCGGGGAGCTGTTTTTT TRBJ2-2 - TRBV11-3 -
CASSLIRTSGRAPHEQYF TGTGCCAGCAGCTTAATCCGGACTAGCGGGAGGGCCCCCCACGAGCAGTACTTC TRBJ2-7 TRBD2 TRBV7-2 -
CACHPDRGLSTDTQYF TGTGCCTGCCACCCCGACAGGGGACTTAGCACAGATACGCAGTATTTT TRBJ2-3 TRBD1 TRBV5-4 -
CASTARGGEQFF TGTGCCAGCACGGCCCGAGGGGGTGAGCAGTTCTTC TRBJ2-1 - TRBV6-5 -
CASSPRWDTEAFF TGTGCCAGCAGCCCCAGGTGGGACACTGAAGCTTTCTTT TRBJ1-1 - TRBV11-3 few
CASSRGVFTGELFF TGTGCCAGTAGTAGGGGCGTTTTCACCGGGGAGCTGTTTTTT TRBJ2-2 - TRBV19 -
CASRGTGVYEQYF TGTGCCAGTCGCGGGACAGGCGTTTACGAGCAGTACTTC TRBJ2-7 TRBD1 TRBV19 once
CASSQDAGGGNQPQHF TGCGCCAGCAGCCAAGATGCGGGGGGGGGCAATCAGCCCCAGCATTTT TRBJ1-5 - TRBV4-1 -
CASSRTTGYEQYF TGCGCCAGCAGCCGGACGACAGGGTACGAGCAGTACTTC TRBJ2-7 TRBD1 TRBV5-1 -
CASSQEVNLEETTVYEQYF TGCGCCAGCAGCCAAGAAGTTAACCTAGAAGAGACGACGGTCTACGAGCAGTACTTC TRBJ2-7 - TRBV4-3 -
CASSLIPGASNQPQHF TGTGCCAGCAGTTTAATCCCAGGGGCTAGCAATCAGCCCCAGCATTTT TRBJ1-5 - TRBV28 -
CASSSTSMNTEAFF TGTGCCAGCTCATCGACTAGTATGAACACTGAAGCTTTCTTT TRBJ1-1 - TRBV18 few
CASSSQAGYTF TGTGCCAGCAGCTCCCAAGCTGGCTACACCTTC TRBJ1-2 - TRBV7-9 once
CASSLGPYGYTF TGTGCCAGCAGTTTAGGGCCCTATGGCTACACCTTC TRBJ1-2 - TRBV28 -
CARGGNSNTGELFF TGTGCCAGGGGGGGGAATTCGAACACCGGGGAGCTGTTTTTT TRBJ2-2 TRBD2 TRBV7-2 -
CATSTGRESVGELFF TGTGCCACCTCCACCGGCAGGGAATCAGTCGGGGAGCTGTTTTTT TRBJ2-2 - TRBV19 -
CASSQGGGRSYEQYF TGCGCCAGCAGCCAAGGGGGGGGTAGGTCCTACGAGCAGTACTTC TRBJ2-7 TRBD2 TRBV4-1 -
CASSQSGTTRGNQPQHF TGCGCCAGCAGTCAAAGCGGGACCACCCGAGGCAATCAGCCCCAGCATTTT TRBJ1-5 - TRBV23-1 -
CAIMAMTGTDTQYF TGTGCCATCATGGCCATGACAGGCACAGATACGCAGTATTTT TRBJ2-3 - TRBV10-3 -
CASTTDRGGSGGYTF TGTGCCAGCACTACCGACAGGGGAGGTAGTGGTGGCTACACCTTC TRBJ1-2 TRBD1 TRBV2 -
CASSSEMDRLYGYTF TGTGCCAGCAGCTCCGAAATGGACAGGCTGTATGGCTACACCTTC TRBJ1-2 TRBD1 TRBV5-4 -
CASSQQGYNEKLFF TGCGCCAGCAGCCAACAGGGGTACAATGAAAAACTGTTTTTT TRBJ1-4 TRBD1 TRBV5-1 -
CASTLGTSGSPGELFF TGTGCCAGCACCCTCGGGACTAGCGGGAGCCCCGGGGAGCTGTTTTTT TRBJ2-2 TRBD2 TRBV7-8 -
CASSLNGLDGYTF TGTGCCAGCAGCTTAAATGGACTCGATGGCTACACCTTC TRBJ1-2 - TRBV11-2 -
CASSMGGQGSNQPQHF TGTGCCAGTAGTATGGGAGGACAGGGGAGCAATCAGCCCCAGCATTTT TRBJ1-5 TRBD1 TRBV19 -
CASSRPGTGWEKLFF TGTGCCAGCAGCCGTCCCGGGACAGGGTGGGAAAAACTGTTTTTT TRBJ1-4 TRBD1 TRBV28 -
CASSYRLAGGYDGLEFF TGTGCCAGCAGTTACCGACTAGCGGGAGGGTATGACGGTTTGGAGTTCTTC TRBJ2-1 TRBD2 TRBV6-2/TRBV6-3 -
CASNLDRDYEQYF TGTGCCAGCAATCTAGACCGGGACTACGAGCAGTACTTC TRBJ2-7 - TRBV28 -
CASRTSATDTQYF TGTGCCAGCAGAACCAGCGCGACAGATACGCAGTATTTT TRBJ2-3 - TRBV5-6 -
CASSGTTGGASYEQYF TGTGCCAGCAGCGGGACGACAGGGGGTGCCTCCTACGAGCAGTACTTC TRBJ2-7 TRBD1 TRBV5-8 -
CASSEMGRETQYF TGTGCCAGCAGTGAAATGGGGCGGGAGACCCAGTACTTC TRBJ2-5 - TRBV25-1 -
CSASPPGGRDTEAFF TGCAGTGCTAGTCCCCCAGGAGGGAGAGACACTGAAGCTTTCTTT TRBJ1-1 - TRBV20-1 -
CASSQPRQGWASDTQYF TGTGCCAGCAGCCAACCGAGACAGGGGTGGGCTTCGGATACGCAGTATTTT TRBJ2-3 TRBD1 TRBV16 -
CASSSRTGTYEQYF TGTGCCAGCAGCTCCCGGACAGGGACCTACGAGCAGTACTTC TRBJ2-7 TRBD1 TRBV7-8 -
CASSTSTGAGGTSYEQYF TGCGCCAGCAGCACCTCCACGGGAGCGGGGGGCACCTCCTACGAGCAGTACTTC TRBJ2-7 TRBD2 TRBV5-1 -
CASSERNRLNSPLHF TGTGCCAGCAGTGAAAGGAACAGGCTCAATTCACCCCTCCACTTT TRBJ1-6 - TRBV6-1 -
CASSQGTGGNEQFF TGTGCCAGCAGCCAAGGGACAGGAGGTAATGAGCAGTTCTTC TRBJ2-1 TRBD1 TRBV3-1/TRBV3-2 -
CASSPGWTGELFF TGTGCCAGCTCACCCGGGTGGACCGGGGAGCTGTTTTTT TRBJ2-2 - TRBV18 -
CASSSRGGTIYF TGTGCCAGCAGCAGTCGAGGAGGTACCATATATTTT TRBJ1-3 - TRBV5-5 -